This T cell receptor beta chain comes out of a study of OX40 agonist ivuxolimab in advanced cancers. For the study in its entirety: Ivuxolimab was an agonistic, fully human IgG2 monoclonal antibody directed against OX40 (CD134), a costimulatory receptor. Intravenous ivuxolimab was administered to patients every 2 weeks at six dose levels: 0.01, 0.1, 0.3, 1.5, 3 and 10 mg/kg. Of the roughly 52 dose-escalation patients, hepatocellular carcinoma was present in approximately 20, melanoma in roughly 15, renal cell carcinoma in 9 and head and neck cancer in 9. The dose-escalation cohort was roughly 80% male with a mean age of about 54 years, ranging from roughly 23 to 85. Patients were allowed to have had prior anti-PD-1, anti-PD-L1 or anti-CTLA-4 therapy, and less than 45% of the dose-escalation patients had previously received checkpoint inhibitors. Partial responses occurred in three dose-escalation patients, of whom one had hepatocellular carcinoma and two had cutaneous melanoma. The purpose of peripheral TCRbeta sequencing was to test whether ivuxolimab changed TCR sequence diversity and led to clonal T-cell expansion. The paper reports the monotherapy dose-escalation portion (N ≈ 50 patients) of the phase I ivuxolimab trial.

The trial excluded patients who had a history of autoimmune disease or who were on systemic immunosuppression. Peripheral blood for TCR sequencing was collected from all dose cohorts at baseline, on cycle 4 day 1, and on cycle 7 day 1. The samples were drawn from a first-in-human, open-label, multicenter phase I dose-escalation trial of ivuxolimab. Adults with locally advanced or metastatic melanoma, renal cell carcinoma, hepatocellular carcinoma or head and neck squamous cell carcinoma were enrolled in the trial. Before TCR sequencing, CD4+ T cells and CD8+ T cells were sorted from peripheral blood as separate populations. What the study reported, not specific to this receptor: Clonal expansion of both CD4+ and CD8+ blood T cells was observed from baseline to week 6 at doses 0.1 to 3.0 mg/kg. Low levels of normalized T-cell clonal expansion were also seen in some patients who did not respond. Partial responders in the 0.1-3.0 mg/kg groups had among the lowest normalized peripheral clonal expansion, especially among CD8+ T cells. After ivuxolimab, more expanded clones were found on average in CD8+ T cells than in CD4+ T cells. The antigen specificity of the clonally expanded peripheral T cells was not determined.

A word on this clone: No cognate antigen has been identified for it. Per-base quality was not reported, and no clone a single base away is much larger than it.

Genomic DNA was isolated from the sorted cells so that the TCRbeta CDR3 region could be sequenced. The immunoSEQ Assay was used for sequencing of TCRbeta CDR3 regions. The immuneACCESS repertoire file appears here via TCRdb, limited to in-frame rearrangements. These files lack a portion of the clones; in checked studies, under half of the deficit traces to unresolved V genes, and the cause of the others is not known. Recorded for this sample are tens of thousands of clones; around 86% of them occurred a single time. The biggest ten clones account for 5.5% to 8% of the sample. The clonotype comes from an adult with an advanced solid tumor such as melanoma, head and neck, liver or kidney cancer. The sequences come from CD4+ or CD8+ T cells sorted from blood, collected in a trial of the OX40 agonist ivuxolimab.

The CDR3 region reads CASGAADGELFF. In nucleotides, the sequence is TGCGCCAGCGGAGCAGCGGACGGGGAGCTGTTTTTT. The rearrangement combines TRBV10-2 with TRBJ2-2; the D gene is perhaps TRBD2, from 5 matching bases. CDR3 length: 12 amino acids, cysteine to phenylalanine. Of all the DNA, just the CDR3 is kept, 36 bases in frame from base 1. Per the germline V gene, WSHSY is the CDR1 and SAAADI is the CDR2. Trimming at the junction amounts to 8 bases on V and 7 bases on J, and the germline ends lie 11 bases apart.